The text below deals with one T cell receptor (beta chain). The antigen remains unidentified. This sample was included in a study of OX40 agonist ivuxolimab in advanced cancers. About the research overall: Patients were under 90% male with ages about 23 to 90, mean roughly 55.

Repertoires were generated with immunoSEQ multiplex PCR, while TCRdb's copy carries only in-frame clones and drops some. The data show some 46,000 clones, 80% seen once. The study's findings and limits: On average, CD8+ T cells had more expanded clones than CD4+.

V shed 1 base and J shed 12 bases, with 19 bases lying between them. The germline CDR1 and CDR2 sequences are SGHTA and FQGNSA. The CDR3 is 14 residues long. Autoimmune disease history or systemic immunosuppression led to patient exclusion. Source: CD4+ or CD8+ T cells sorted from blood, taken in a trial of the OX40 agonist ivuxolimab. This TCR was recovered from an adult with an advanced solid tumor such as melanoma, head and neck, liver or kidney cancer. This chain connects TRBV7-2 to TRBJ2-7, with no clear D. The CDR3 bases are TGTGCCAGCAGCTTAGATTCGGGTTCAATGACAATGTACTTC. It is translated as CASSLDSGSMTMYF. Filled out from reference TRBV7-2 and TRBJ2-7, the complete variable domain reads GAGVSQSPSNKVTEKGKDVELRCDPISGHTALYWYRQSLGQGLEFLIYFQGNSAPDKSGLPSDRFSAERTGGSVSTLTIQRTQQEDSAVYLCASSLDSGSMTMYFGPGTRLTVT.